The rows below give T cell receptor beta chains drawn from one sample of a study of post-analysis software for immune sequencing data. TCRdb independently ran MiXCR on the PCR reads; one entry per CDR3 protein. The sample shows about 820,000 distinct CDR3 sequences, around 50% of them seen only once. The sample comprised blood. The receptors were gathered from a girl aged 10-17 years with multiple sclerosis. CDR3s include the opening cysteine and the closing phenylalanine or tryptophan. The order of the fields is V gene, D gene, clone size, J gene, CDR3 protein, CDR3 DNA. A D gene is named only where the DNA matches it firmly. A clone size is listed for some rows: how often the clone was seen (once, few, many), or a class if it is expanded.

>TRBV29-1|.|.|TRBJ1-2
CSVESGSLYGYTF
TGCAGCGTTGAAAGTGGCTCCTTGTATGGCTACACCTTC
>TRBV5-1|.|.|TRBJ1-4
CAGSLRQQEAGEKLFF
TGCGCCGGCAGCCTCAGGCAACAGGAGGCAGGAGAAAAACTGTTTTTT
>TRBV2|TRBD1|.|TRBJ2-4
CASTRTGLEQYF
TGTGCCAGCACCAGGACAGGGTTAGAGCAGTACTTC
>TRBV12-3/TRBV12-4|TRBD1|.|TRBJ2-7
CASSLWDRVHEQYF
TGTGCCAGCAGTTTATGGGACAGGGTCCACGAGCAGTACTTC
>TRBV20-1|TRBD2|.|TRBJ2-7
CSATLAGVNEQYF
TGCAGTGCGACACTAGCGGGAGTAAATGAGCAGTACTTC
>TRBV3-1|TRBD2|.|TRBJ2-7
CASSQDSSGRYEQYF
TGTGCCAGCAGCCAAGATTCCAGCGGGAGGTACGAGCAGTACTTC
>TRBV7-9|.|.|TRBJ2-5
CASSPSGSQETQYF
TGTGCCAGCAGCCCTTCGGGGAGCCAAGAGACCCAGTACTTC
>TRBV20-1|TRBD2|.|TRBJ2-5
CSASSGGAFAETQYF
TGCAGTGCTAGTTCGGGGGGGGCTTTCGCCGAGACCCAGTACTTC
>TRBV7-2|.|.|TRBJ1-6
CASSPIVRGNSPLHF
TGTGCCAGCAGCCCTATAGTTCGGGGGAATTCACCCCTCCACTTT
>TRBV5-6|.|.|TRBJ2-5
CASSLPDSQETQYF
TGTGCCAGCAGCTTACCAGACTCACAAGAGACCCAGTACTTC
>TRBV20-1|.|.|TRBJ2-3
CSARRTLRDTQYF
TGCAGTGCTAGAAGGACCCTCAGGGATACGCAGTATTTT
>TRBV29-1|.|few|TRBJ1-1
CSVPLGGNTEAFF
TGCAGCGTCCCACTGGGGGGGAACACTGAAGCTTTCTTT
>TRBV20-1|TRBD1|.|TRBJ2-5
CSARSWTGGARETQYF
TGCAGTGCTAGATCTTGGACAGGGGGCGCGAGGGAGACCCAGTACTTC
>TRBV5-1|.|.|TRBJ2-5
CASRQAPVKQETQYF
TGCGCCAGTCGACAGGCCCCCGTAAAACAAGAGACCCAGTACTTC
>TRBV4-1|.|once|TRBJ1-5
CASSQFEKVMDLDGNQPQHF
TGCGCCAGCAGCCAATTCGAGAAGGTGATGGATTTAGACGGCAATCAGCCCCAGCATTTT
>TRBV20-1|.|few|TRBJ2-7
CSASLFVAGHYEQYF
TGCAGTGCTAGCCTCTTTGTGGCGGGCCACTACGAGCAGTACTTC
>TRBV20-1|TRBD1|once|TRBJ2-1
CSVEGQGHNEQFF
TGCAGTGTCGAGGGACAGGGACACAATGAGCAGTTCTTT
>TRBV5-1|.|few|TRBJ1-1
CASSLARRQGRAEAFF
TGCGCCAGCAGCTTGGCCCGCAGGCAGGGGCGGGCTGAAGCTTTCTTT
>TRBV5-5|.|.|TRBJ1-2
CASSLALGPNYGYTF
TGTGCCAGCAGCTTGGCCTTAGGCCCTAACTATGGCTACACCTTC
>TRBV12-3/TRBV12-4|.|.|TRBJ1-5
CASRGGRQPQHF
TGTGCCAGCCGAGGGGGTCGGCAGCCCCAGCATTTT